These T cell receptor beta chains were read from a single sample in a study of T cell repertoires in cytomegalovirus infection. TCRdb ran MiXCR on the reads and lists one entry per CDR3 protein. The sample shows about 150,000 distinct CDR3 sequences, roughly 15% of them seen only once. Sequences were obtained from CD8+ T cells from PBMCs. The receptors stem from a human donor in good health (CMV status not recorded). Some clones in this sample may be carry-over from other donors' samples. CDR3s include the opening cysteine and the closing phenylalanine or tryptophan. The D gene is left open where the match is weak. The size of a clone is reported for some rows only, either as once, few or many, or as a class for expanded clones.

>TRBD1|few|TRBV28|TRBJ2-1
CASRLNPGTGYNEQFF
TGTGCCAGCAGGCTCAACCCCGGGACAGGTTACAATGAGCAGTTCTTC
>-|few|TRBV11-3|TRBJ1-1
CASSEGENTEAFF
TGTGCCAGCAGCGAGGGAGAGAACACTGAAGCTTTCTTT
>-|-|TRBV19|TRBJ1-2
CASRILADPNSGYTF
TGTGCCAGTAGAATCCTGGCAGACCCGAACTCCGGCTACACCTTC
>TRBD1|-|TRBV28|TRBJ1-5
CASTLGQGNQPQHF
TGTGCCAGCACCCTGGGACAGGGGAATCAGCCCCAGCATTTT
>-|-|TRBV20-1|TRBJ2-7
CSARQGPAVYEQYF
TGCAGTGCCAGACAAGGACCAGCGGTGTACGAGCAGTACTTC
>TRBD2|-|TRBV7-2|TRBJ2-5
CASKITRASGIWKTQYF
TGTGCCAGCAAAATCACTCGGGCTAGCGGAATTTGGAAGACCCAGTACTTC
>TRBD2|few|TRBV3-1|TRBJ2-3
CASSQGSMTVLAATDTQYF
TGTGCCAGCAGCCAAGGTTCCATGACAGTCCTAGCGGCCACAGATACGCAGTATTTT
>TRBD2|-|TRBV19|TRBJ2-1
CASSNPLAGVSNEQFF
TGTGCCAGTAGTAACCCACTAGCGGGAGTATCAAATGAGCAGTTCTTC
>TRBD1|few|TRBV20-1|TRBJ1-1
CSARDRTGRLGTEAFF
TGCAGTGCTAGAGATCGGACAGGTCGGTTAGGAACTGAAGCTTTCTTT
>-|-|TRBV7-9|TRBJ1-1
CASSPGRTGEAFF
TGTGCCAGCAGCCCAGGCCGTACGGGTGAAGCTTTCTTT
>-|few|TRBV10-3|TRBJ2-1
CAISESLALSSYNEQFF
TGTGCCATCAGTGAGTCTCTAGCGCTGAGCTCCTACAATGAGCAGTTCTTC
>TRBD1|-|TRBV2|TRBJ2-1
CASSPRWGQGYNEQFF
TGTGCCAGCAGTCCCCGATGGGGACAGGGGTATAATGAGCAGTTCTTC
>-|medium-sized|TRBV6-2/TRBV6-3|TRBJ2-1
CASSGPAGQLGYNEQFF
TGTGCCAGCAGCGGCCCAGCCGGGCAGTTGGGCTACAATGAGCAGTTCTTC
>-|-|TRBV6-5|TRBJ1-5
CASSTGTPFQPQHF
TGTGCCAGCAGTACCGGGACTCCGTTCCAGCCCCAGCATTTT
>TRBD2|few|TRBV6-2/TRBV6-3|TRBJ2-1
CASSYAGVGNEQFF
TGTGCCAGCAGTTACGCGGGAGTCGGGAATGAGCAGTTCTTC
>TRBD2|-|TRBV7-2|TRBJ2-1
CASSILAGGLGEQFF
TGTGCCAGCAGCATCCTAGCGGGGGGGCTCGGTGAGCAGTTCTTC
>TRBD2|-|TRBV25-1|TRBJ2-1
CASSLSGETNEQFF
TGTGCCAGCAGCCTTAGCGGGGAAACCAATGAGCAGTTCTTC
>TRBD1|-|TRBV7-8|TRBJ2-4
CASRGQGENIQYF
TGTGCCAGCAGAGGACAGGGTGAAAACATTCAGTACTTC
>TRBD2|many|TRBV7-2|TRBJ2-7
CASSGLGSYEQYF
TGTGCCAGCAGCGGACTAGGCTCCTACGAGCAGTACTTC
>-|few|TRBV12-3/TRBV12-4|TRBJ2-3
CASRITGVDGGATDTQYF
TGTGCCAGCAGAATCACGGGGGTGGACGGCGGAGCCACAGATACGCAGTATTTT
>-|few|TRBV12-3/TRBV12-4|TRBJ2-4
CASSPNGYDKNIQYF
TGTGCCAGCAGTCCTAATGGATATGACAAAAACATTCAGTACTTC
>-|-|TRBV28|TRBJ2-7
CASSLRSGGGTYEQYF
TGTGCCAGCAGTCTACGGTCCGGTGGGGGGACCTACGAGCAGTACTTC
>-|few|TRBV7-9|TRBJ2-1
CASSPRRSSYNEQFF
TGTGCCAGCAGCCCTAGGAGGAGCTCCTACAATGAGCAGTTCTTC
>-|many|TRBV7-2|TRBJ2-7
CASSLADGFYEQYF
TGTGCCAGCAGCCTAGCTGACGGATTCTACGAGCAGTACTTC
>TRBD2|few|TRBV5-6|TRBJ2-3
CASSLFSGMSTDTQYF
TGTGCCAGCAGCTTGTTCAGCGGGATGAGCACAGATACGCAGTATTTT
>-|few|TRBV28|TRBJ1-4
CASSFNRGLKEKLFF
TGTGCCAGCAGTTTTAACCGAGGGCTTAAGGAAAAACTGTTTTTT
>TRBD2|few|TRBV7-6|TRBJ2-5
CASSPRTSGPSYQETQYF
TGTGCCAGCAGCCCCCGGACTAGCGGACCTTCGTACCAAGAGACCCAGTACTTC
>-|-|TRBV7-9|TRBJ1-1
CASSATEGKDTEAFF
TGTGCCAGCAGCGCGACCGAAGGGAAGGACACTGAAGCTTTCTTT
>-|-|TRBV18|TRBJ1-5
CASSPGEQPQHF
TGTGCCAGCTCACCGGGGGAACAGCCCCAGCATTTT
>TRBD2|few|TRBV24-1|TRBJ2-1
CATGLAGRNEQFF
TGTGCCACCGGGCTAGCGGGGCGCAATGAGCAGTTCTTC
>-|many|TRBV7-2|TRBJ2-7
CASSLYGGESYEQYF
TGTGCCAGCAGCCTCTATGGGGGCGAGTCCTACGAGCAGTACTTC
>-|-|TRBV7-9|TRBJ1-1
CASSFNGPNTEAFF
TGTGCCAGCAGCTTTAACGGGCCGAACACTGAAGCTTTCTTT
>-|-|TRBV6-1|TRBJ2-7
CASINRDSYEQYF
TGTGCCAGCATAAACAGGGACTCCTACGAGCAGTACTTC
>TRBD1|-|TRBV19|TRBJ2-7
CASSARTGDHEQYF
TGTGCCAGTAGTGCCCGGACAGGGGACCACGAGCAGTACTTC
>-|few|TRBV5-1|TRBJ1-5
CASSWSPNQPQHF
TGCGCCAGCAGCTGGTCGCCCAATCAGCCCCAGCATTTT
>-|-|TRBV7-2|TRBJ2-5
CASSPPAGSASQETQYF
TGTGCCAGCAGCCCCCCGGCAGGATCAGCTTCGCAAGAGACCCAGTACTTC
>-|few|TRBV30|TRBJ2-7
CAPNLGPHEQYF
TGTGCCCCCAACCTTGGTCCCCACGAGCAGTACTTC
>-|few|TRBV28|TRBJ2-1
CASGGTPDNEQFF
TGTGCCAGCGGGGGGACTCCTGACAATGAGCAGTTCTTC
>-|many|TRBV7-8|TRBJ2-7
CASSTTGSLSYEQYF
TGTGCCAGCAGCACGACAGGTTCTCTTTCCTACGAGCAGTACTTC
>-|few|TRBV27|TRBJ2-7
CASARGPYEQYF
TGTGCCTCAGCCAGGGGTCCTTACGAGCAGTACTTC
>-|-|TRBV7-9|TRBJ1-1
CASSLEQGWTEAFF
TGTGCCAGCAGCTTAGAGCAGGGTTGGACTGAAGCTTTCTTT